This T cell receptor (beta chain) was obtained from a study of T-cell reconstitution after alpha-beta-depleted transplantation in children. Germline assignment: CDR1 MDHEN and CDR2 SYDVKM. With 4 bases removed from V and 2 bases from J, the gap between germline ends came to 12 bases. The CDR3 sequence is 14 residues long. This clonotype was counted a few times. Unique molecular identifiers were used to barcode this TCRbeta library. Each CDR3 protein gets one entry after TCRdb re-called the PCR reads with MiXCR. The sample contains under 750,000 distinct CDR3 sequences, under 30% of which appear only once.

This receptor was obtained from a boy under two years old who had a stem cell transplant for acute myeloid leukemia, so the T cells may come from the graft donor. The material was PBMCs, mostly from graft donor cells, obtained 360 days after TCRalphabeta/CD19-depleted stem cell transplant. J is TRBJ2-7 and V is TRBV28; D gene uncertain. In DNA, the CDR3 is TGTGCCAGCAGTTCACCGGTCGTCCCCTACGAGCAGTACGTC. Amino acid sequence: CASSSPVVPYEQYV.